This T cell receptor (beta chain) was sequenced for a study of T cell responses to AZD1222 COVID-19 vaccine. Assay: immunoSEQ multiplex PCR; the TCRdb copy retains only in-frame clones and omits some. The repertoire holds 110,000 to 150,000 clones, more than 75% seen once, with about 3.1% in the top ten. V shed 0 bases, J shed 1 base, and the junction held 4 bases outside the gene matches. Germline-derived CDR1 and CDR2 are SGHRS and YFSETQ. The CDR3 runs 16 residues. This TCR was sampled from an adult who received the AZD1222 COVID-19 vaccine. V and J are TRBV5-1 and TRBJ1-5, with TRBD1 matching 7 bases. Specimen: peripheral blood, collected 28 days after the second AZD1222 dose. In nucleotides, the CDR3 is TGCGCCAGCAGCTTGGCAGGGGACAGAAGCAATCAGCCCCAGCATTTT. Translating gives CASSLAGDRSNQPQHF.